These T cell receptor beta chains were read from a single sample in a study of blood T cell repertoires in COVID-19. The assay was immunoSEQ multiplex PCR, and TCRdb's table has in-frame clones only and misses some. The sample holds hundreds of thousands of clones; roughly 80% are singletons and the top ten take approximately 10%. Sequenced sample: peripheral blood. The receptors were sampled from a woman older than 75 with acute or convalescent COVID-19. Both conserved end residues are trimmed from each CDR3.

J: TRBJ1-6; V: TRBV2; CDR3: ASSLTGDYNSPLH
J: TRBJ1-4; V: TRBV6-1; CDR3: ASSARQGRGGEKLF
J: TRBJ2-2; V: TRBV19; CDR3: ASSIGGSNTGELF
J: TRBJ1-4; V: TRBV28; CDR3: ASRRGLVNEKLF
J: TRBJ2-5; V: TRBV28; CDR3: ASSPFLSPQY
J: TRBJ1-4; V: TRBV28; CDR3: ASSLPATNEKLF
J: TRBJ1-2; V: TRBV6-5; CDR3: ASSSVRTGLNYGYT
J: TRBJ1-3; V: TRBV30; CDR3: AWSEGRGLGNTIY
J: TRBJ1-1; V: TRBV2; CDR3: ASSEETGYTEAF
J: TRBJ2-3; V: TRBV2; CDR3: ARRQGARGTDTQY
J: TRBJ1-5; V: TRBV12-3/TRBV12-4; CDR3: ASSFFGNQPQH